This T cell receptor (beta chain) comes out of a study of shared clonotypes between healthy human individuals. As for the study in general: The cohort comprised a couple of women and a few men. Their ages spanned 18 to 49 years.

Study conclusions and caveats: Expectations were that clonotype sharing among donors would be affected by sequencing depth. Only blood samples were collected, and tissue repertoires likely differ.

The authors distributed each subset's genomic DNA evenly over several immunoSEQ plates. Generated by immunoSEQ multiplex PCR, the TCRdb table keeps only in-frame clones and is missing some. The data hold 1.5 million to 1.9 million clones, with approximately 98% observed a single time. Comments on this clone: Its target is unknown. Other DNA sequences in the same sample also yield this CDR3.

The sequenced sample consisted of naive CD4+ T cells sorted from blood. Subset meaning: CD45RA+ positively selected. The TCR originated in a man between 25 and 39 years old in good health.

In DNA, the CDR3 is TGTGCCACCAGCAGAGGGGTCGCAGGTCCAGATACGCAGTATTTT. This sequence encodes CATSRGVAGPDTQYF. The chain has TRBV15 and TRBJ2-3; unclear D gene. CDR1 and CDR2 from the germline V gene are LNHNV and YYDKDF (reference sequence). Trimming took 1 base from V and 4 from J, leaving 12 bases between them. The CDR3 totals 15 residues.